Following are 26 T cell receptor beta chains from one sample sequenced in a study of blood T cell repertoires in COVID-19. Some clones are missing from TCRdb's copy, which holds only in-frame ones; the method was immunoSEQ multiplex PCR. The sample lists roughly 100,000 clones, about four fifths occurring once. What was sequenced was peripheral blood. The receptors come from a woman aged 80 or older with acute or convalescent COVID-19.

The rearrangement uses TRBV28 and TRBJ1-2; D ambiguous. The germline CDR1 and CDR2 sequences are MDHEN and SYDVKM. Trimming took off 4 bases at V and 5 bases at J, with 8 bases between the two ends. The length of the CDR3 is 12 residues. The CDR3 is CASSSDYYGYTF. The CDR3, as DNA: TGTGCCAGCAGTTCCGACTATTATGGCTACACCTTC.

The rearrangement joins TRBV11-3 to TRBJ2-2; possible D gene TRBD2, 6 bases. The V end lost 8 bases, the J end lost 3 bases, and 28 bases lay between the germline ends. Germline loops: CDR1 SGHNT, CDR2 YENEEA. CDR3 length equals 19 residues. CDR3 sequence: CASGHLILAGRRDTGELFF. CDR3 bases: TGTGCCAGCGGCCACCTTATATTGGCGGGACGTAGGGACACCGGGGAGCTGTTTTTT.

The DNA of the CDR3 is TGCGCCAGCAGCTTGGTGGGGGGACTCACCGGGGACATTCAGTACTTC. The encoded protein is CASSLVGGLTGDIQYF. This rearrangement joins TRBV5-1 to TRBJ2-4; possibly TRBD2 for D (6 bases). Germline loops: CDR1 SGHRS, CDR2 YFSETQ. The CDR3 length is 16 residues. Trimming removed 0 bases from V and 8 bases from J, with 18 bases in between.

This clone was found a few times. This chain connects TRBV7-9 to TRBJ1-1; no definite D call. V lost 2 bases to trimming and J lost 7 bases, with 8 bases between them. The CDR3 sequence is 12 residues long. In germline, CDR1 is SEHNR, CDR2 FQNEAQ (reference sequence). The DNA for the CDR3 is TGTGCCAGCAGCTTATCGCTAGGTGAAGCTTTCTTT. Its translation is CASSLSLGEAFF. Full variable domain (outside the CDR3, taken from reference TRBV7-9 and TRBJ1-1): DTGVSQNPRHKITKRGQNVTFRCDPISEHNRLYWYRQTLGQGPEFLTYFQNEAQLEKSRLLSDRFSAERPKGSFSTLEIQRTEQGDSAMYLCASSLSLGEAFFGQGTRLTVV.

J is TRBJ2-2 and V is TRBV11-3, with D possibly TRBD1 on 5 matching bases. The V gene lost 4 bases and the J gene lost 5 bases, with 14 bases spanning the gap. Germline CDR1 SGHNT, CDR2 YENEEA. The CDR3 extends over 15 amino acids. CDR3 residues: CASSSSGLGTGELFF. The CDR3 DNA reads TGTGCCAGCAGCTCCTCAGGGTTGGGAACCGGGGAGCTGTTTTTT.

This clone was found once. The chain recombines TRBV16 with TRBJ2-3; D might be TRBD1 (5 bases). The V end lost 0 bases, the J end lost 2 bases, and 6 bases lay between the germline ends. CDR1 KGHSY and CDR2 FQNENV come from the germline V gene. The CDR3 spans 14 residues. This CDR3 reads CASSQSGHTDTQYF. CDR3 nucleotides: TGTGCCAGCAGCCAATCCGGACACACAGATACGCAGTATTTT.

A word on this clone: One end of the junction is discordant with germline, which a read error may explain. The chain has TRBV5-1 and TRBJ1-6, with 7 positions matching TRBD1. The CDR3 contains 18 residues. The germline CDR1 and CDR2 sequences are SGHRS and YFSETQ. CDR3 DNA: TGCGCCAGCAGCTCCGAGGGGGCTCTGAATCTCGCCAATTCGCCCCTCCACTTT. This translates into CASSSEGALNLANSPLHF.

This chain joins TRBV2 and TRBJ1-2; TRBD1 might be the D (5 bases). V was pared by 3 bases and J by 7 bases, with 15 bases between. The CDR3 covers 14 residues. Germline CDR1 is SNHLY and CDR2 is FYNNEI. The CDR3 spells CASSENRGGGGYTF. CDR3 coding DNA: TGTGCCAGCAGTGAGAATAGGGGAGGTGGTGGCTACACCTTC. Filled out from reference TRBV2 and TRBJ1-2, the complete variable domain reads EPEVTQTPSHQVTQMGQEVILRCVPISNHLYFYWYRQILGQKVEFLVSFYNNEISEKSEIFDDQFSVERPDGSNFTLKIRSTKLEDSAMYFCASSENRGGGGYTFGSGTRLTVV.

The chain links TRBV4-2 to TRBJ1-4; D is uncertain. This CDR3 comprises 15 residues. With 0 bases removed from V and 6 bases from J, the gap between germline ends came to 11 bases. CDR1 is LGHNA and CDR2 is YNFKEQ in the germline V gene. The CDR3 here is CASSQEEGSDEKLFF. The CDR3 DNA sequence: TGTGCCAGCAGCCAAGAAGAGGGTTCGGATGAAAAACTGTTTTTT.

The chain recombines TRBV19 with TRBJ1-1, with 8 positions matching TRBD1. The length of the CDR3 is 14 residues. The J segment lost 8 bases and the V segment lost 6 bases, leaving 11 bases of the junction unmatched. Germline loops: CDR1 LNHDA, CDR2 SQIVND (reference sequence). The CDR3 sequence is CASRRSEGTGEAFF. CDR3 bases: TGTGCCAGTAGGAGGAGTGAGGGGACAGGAGAAGCTTTCTTT.

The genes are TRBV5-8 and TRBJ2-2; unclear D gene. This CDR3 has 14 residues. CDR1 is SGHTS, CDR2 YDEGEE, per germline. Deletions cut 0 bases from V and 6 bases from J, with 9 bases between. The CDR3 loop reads CASSLGIGAGELFF. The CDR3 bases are TGTGCCAGCAGCTTGGGGATTGGAGCCGGGGAGCTGTTTTTT.

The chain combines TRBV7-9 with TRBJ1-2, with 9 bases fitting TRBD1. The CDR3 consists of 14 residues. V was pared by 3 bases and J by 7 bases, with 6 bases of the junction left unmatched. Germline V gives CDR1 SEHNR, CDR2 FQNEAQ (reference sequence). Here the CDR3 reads CASSLDRGIGGYTF. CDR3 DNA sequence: TGTGCCAGCAGCTTGGACAGGGGAATCGGTGGCTACACCTTC. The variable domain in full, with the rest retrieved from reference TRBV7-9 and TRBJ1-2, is DTGVSQNPRHKITKRGQNVTFRCDPISEHNRLYWYRQTLGQGPEFLTYFQNEAQLEKSRLLSDRFSAERPKGSFSTLEIQRTEQGDSAMYLCASSLDRGIGGYTFGSGTRLTVV.

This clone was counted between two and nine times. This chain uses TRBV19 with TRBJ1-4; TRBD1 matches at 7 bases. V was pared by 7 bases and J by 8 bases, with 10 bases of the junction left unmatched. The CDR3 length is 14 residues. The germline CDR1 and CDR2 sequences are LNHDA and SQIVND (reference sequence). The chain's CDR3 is CASTDRASLEKLFF. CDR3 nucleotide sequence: TGTGCCAGTACCGACAGGGCTTCACTCGAAAAACTGTTTTTT.

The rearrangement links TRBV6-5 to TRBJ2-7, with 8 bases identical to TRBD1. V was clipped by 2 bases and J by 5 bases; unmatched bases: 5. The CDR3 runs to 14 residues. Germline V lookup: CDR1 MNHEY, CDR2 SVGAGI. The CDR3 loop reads CASSYTGGSDEQYV. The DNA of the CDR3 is TGTGCCAGCAGTTACACAGGGGGATCCGACGAGCAGTACGTC.

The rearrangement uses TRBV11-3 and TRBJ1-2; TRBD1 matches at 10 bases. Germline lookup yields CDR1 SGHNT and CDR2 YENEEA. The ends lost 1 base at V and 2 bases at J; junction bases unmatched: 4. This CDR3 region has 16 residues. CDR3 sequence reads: CASSLAWGQGNYGYTF. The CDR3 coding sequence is TGTGCCAGCAGCTTAGCATGGGGACAGGGGAACTATGGCTACACCTTC.

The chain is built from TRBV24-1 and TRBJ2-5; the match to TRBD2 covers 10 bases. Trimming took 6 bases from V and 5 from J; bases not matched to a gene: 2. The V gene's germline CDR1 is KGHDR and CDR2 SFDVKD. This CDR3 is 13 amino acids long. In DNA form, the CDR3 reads TGTGCCACCAGTCTAGCGGGGGTGGAGACCCAGTACTTC. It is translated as CATSLAGVETQYF.

This CDR3 is CASSSRGEVTGELFF. In DNA, the CDR3 is TGTGCCAGCAGCTCGCGGGGGGAAGTCACCGGGGAGCTGTTTTTT. This chain joins TRBV7-8 and TRBJ2-2; 8 nucleotides line up with TRBD2. Germline loops: CDR1 SGHVS, CDR2 FQNEAQ. The CDR3 has 15 residues. V lost 4 bases and J lost 4; bases outside the gene matches: 5.

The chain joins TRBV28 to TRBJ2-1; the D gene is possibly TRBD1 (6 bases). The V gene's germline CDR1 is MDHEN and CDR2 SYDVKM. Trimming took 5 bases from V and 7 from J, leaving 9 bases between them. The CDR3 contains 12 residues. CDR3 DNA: TGTGCCAGCAGTGCCGGGACAAATGAGCAGTTCTTC. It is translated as CASSAGTNEQFF.

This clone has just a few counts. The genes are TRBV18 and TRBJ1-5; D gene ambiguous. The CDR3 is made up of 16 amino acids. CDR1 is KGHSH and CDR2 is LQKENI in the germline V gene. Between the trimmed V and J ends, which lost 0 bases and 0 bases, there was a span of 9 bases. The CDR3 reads CASSPPSGNSNQPQHF. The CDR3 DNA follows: TGTGCCAGCTCACCACCGTCAGGAAATAGCAATCAGCCCCAGCATTTT.

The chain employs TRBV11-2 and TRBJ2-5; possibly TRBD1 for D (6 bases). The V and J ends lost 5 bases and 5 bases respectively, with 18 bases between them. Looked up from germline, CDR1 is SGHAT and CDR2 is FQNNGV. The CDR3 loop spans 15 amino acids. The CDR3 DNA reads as TGTGCCAGCAGCCCTAGAGTAACAGGGTCGGAGACCCAGTACTTC. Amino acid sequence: CASSPRVTGSETQYF.

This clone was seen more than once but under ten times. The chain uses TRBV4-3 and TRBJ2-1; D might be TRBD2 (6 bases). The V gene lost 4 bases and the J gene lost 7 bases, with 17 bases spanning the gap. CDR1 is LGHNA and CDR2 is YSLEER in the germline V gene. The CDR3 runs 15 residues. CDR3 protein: CASSPNYPLANEQFF. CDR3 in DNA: TGCGCCAGCAGCCCCAACTATCCCCTAGCGAATGAGCAGTTCTTC.

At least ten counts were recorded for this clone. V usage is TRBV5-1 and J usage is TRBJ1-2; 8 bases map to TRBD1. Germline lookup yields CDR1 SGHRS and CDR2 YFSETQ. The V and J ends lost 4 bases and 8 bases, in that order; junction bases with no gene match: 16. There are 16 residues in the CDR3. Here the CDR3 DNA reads TGCGCCAGCAGCCCCGACCGGGACAGGAAGTCTGTAGGCTACACCTTC. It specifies CASSPDRDRKSVGYTF.

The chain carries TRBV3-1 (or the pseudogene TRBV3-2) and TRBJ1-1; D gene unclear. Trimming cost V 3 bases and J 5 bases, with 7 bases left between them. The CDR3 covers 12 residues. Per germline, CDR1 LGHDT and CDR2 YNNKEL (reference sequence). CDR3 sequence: CASSQRGTEAFF. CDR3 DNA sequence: TGTGCCAGCAGCCAGCGGGGTACTGAAGCTTTCTTT.

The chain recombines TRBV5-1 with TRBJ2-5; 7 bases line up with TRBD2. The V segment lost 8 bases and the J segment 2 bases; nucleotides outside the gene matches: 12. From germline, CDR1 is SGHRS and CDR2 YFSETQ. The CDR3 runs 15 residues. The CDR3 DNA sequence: TGCGCCAGTCTGGGGGGGAGGGCCGGGCAAGAGACCCAGTACTTC. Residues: CASLGGRAGQETQYF.

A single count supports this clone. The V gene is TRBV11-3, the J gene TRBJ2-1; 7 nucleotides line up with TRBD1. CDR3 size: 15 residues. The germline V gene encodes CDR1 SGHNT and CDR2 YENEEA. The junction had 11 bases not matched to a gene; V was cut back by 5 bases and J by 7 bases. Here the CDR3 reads CASSPPSGGTNEQFF. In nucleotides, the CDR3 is TGTGCCAGCAGCCCTCCTTCAGGGGGAACTAATGAGCAGTTCTTC.

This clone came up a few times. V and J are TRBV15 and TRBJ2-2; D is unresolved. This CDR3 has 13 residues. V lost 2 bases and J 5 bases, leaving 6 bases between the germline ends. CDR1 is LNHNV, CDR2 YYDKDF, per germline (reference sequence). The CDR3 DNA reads TGTGCCACCAGCAGACAAGAGACCGGGGAGCTGTTTTTT. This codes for CATSRQETGELFF.